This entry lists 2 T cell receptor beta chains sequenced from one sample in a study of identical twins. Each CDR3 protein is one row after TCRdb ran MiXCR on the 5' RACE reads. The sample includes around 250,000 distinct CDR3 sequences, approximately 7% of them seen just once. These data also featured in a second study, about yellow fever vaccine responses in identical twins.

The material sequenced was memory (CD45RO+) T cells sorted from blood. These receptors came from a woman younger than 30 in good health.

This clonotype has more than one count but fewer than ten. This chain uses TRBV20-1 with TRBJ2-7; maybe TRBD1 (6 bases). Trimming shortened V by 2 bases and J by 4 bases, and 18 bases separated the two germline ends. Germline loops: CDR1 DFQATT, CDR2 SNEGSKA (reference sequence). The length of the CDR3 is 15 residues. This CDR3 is CSARRPDQGGYEQYV. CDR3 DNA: TGCAGTGCTAGACGCCCGGACCAAGGGGGTTACGAGCAGTACGTC.

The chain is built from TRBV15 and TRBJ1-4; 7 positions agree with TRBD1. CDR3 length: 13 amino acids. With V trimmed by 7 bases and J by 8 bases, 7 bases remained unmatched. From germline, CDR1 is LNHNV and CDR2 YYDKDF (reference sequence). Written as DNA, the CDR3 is TGTGCCACCAACAAGGACAGGCAAGAAAAACTGTTTTTT. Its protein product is CATNKDRQEKLFF.